The 25 T cell receptor beta chains given below trace back to one sample, sequenced in a study of cytomegalovirus exposure and HLA in healthy donors. PCR used 60 Vbeta primers and 13 Jbeta primers. Clones were read by immunoSEQ multiplex PCR, and TCRdb kept only the in-frame ones, dropping some. The sample consists of about 150,000 clones, 55% to 80% of them appearing once. The specimen was PBMCs. The source is a woman in her fifties or sixties in good health and CMV-seropositive.

Only one count was recorded for this clone. The chain has TRBV9 and TRBJ1-2; D unresolved. The CDR3 totals 11 residues. V lost 3 bases and J lost 8, with 8 bases in between. Germline CDR1 is SGDLS and CDR2 is YYNGEE. The CDR3 reads CASSDPLGYTF. The CDR3, as DNA: TGTGCCAGCAGCGATCCTTTGGGCTACACCTTC.

This clone was seen more than once but under ten times. This chain joins TRBV4-2 and TRBJ2-1, with 7 nucleotides matching TRBD2. This CDR3 region has 17 residues. The germline V gene encodes CDR1 LGHNA and CDR2 YNFKEQ. With 0 bases clipped from V and 1 base from J, the junction kept 6 bases outside the gene matches. As DNA, the CDR3 is TGTGCCAGCAGCCAAGATTTAGTGGGAGGGTCCTACAATGAGCAGTTCTTC. Residues: CASSQDLVGGSYNEQFF.

This chain links TRBV28 with TRBJ1-1, with D maybe TRBD1 (5 bases). V gave up 4 bases and J gave up 2 bases, with 20 bases separating them. Per the germline V gene, CDR1 is MDHEN and CDR2 is SYDVKM. The length of the CDR3 is 17 residues. CDR3 DNA: TGTGCCAGCAGTTATCGGGGCGTGGGGGACTTTAACACTGAAGCTTTCTTT. Encoded protein: CASSYRGVGDFNTEAFF.

This clone showed up just once. V usage is TRBV5-1 and J usage is TRBJ2-1, with TRBD2 matching over 8 bases. V shed 1 base, J shed 1 base, and the junction held 7 bases outside the gene matches. In germline, CDR1 is SGHRS, CDR2 YFSETQ. CDR3 length: 17 residues. The chain's CDR3 is CASSLFTGRVSYNEQFF. The CDR3 nucleotides read TGCGCCAGCAGCTTGTTTACCGGGAGGGTGTCCTACAATGAGCAGTTCTTC. Looking up the rest from reference TRBV5-1 and TRBJ2-1 gives the full variable domain: KAGVTQTPRYLIKTRGQQVTLSCSPISGHRSVSWYQQTPGQGLQFLFEYFSETQRNKGNFPGRFSGRQFSNSRSEMNVSTLELGDSALYLCASSLFTGRVSYNEQFFGPGTRLTVL.

The chain employs TRBV28 and TRBJ2-5; D possibly corresponds to TRBD2 (5 bases). CDR1 and CDR2 (germline): MDHEN, SYDVKM. The CDR3 is made up of 12 amino acids. V was cut by 11 bases and J by 7 bases, with 17 bases left in between. The CDR3 DNA reads TGTGCCGGCACCTCCGCGGGCGGGACCCAGTACTTC. Amino acid sequence: CAGTSAGGTQYF.

The rearrangement links TRBV5-6 to TRBJ1-4; TRBD1 is a possible D gene (6 bases). The V end was cut by 4 bases, the J end by 8 bases, with 15 bases between. The CDR3 sequence is 14 residues long. Looked up from germline, CDR1 is SGHDT and CDR2 is YYEEEE. CDR3 in amino acids: CASSGVAGGEKLFF. In nucleotides, the CDR3 is TGTGCCAGCAGCGGAGTTGCTGGGGGCGAAAAACTGTTTTTT. The entire variable domain, with the rest obtained from reference TRBV5-6 and TRBJ1-4, is as follows: DAGVTQSPTHLIKTRGQQVTLRCSPKSGHDTVSWYQQALGQGPQFIFQYYEEEERQRGNFPDRFSGHQFPNYSSELNVNALLLGDSALYLCASSGVAGGEKLFFGSGTQLSVL.

The rearrangement joins TRBV15 to TRBJ2-7; possible D gene TRBD2, 7 bases. Looked up from germline, CDR1 is LNHNV and CDR2 is YYDKDF (reference sequence). The CDR3 is 16 amino acids. The ends were cut back, 3 bases at V and 0 bases at J, with 15 bases in the middle. The CDR3 nucleotides read TGTGCCACCAGCAGGGGGGCGGGAGCGAGCTCCTACGAGCAGTACTTC. It yields the protein CATSRGAGASSYEQYF.

The genes are TRBV4-2 and TRBJ1-1, with TRBD1 matching 7 bases. V dropped 0 bases and J dropped 4; count of bases not matched to a gene: 14. This CDR3 spans 18 amino acids. Germline CDR1 LGHNA, CDR2 YNFKEQ. CDR3 nucleotides: TGTGCCAGCAGCCAAGAAATCTTGACAGGGAAGAGGGTCACTGAAGCTTTCTTT. As protein: CASSQEILTGKRVTEAFF.

The V gene is TRBV4-1, the J gene TRBJ2-3, with a weak D call TRBD2 (6 bases). V was trimmed by 0 bases and J by 2 bases, leaving 15 bases between them. From germline, CDR1 is MGHRA and CDR2 YSYEKL. The CDR3 has 17 amino acids. The CDR3 region has the DNA TGCGCCAGCAGCCAAGAGTTTGATAGCGGACTCACAGATACGCAGTATTTT. Its translation is CASSQEFDSGLTDTQYF.

The sample holds a few counts of this clone. V gene TRBV5-6 combines with J gene TRBJ1-2; D is possibly TRBD1 (5 bases). CDR3 size: 14 residues. The germline V gene encodes CDR1 SGHDT and CDR2 YYEEEE. V lost 3 bases to trimming and J lost 4 bases, with 13 bases between them. CDR3 region: CASSWGQGTYGYTF. The CDR3 DNA is TGTGCCAGCAGCTGGGGCCAGGGAACCTATGGCTACACCTTC.

The chain is built from TRBV10-3 and TRBJ2-7; a possible D gene is TRBD1 (6 bases). CDR3 length: 13 residues. Germline assignment: CDR1 ENHRY and CDR2 SYGVKD. V dropped 10 bases and J dropped 2 bases, with 15 bases sitting between them. This CDR3 is CATDQGGAYEQYF. CDR3 sequence (DNA): TGTGCCACCGATCAAGGGGGAGCCTACGAGCAGTACTTC.

The CDR3 loop reads CASSPPPLGAMGTDTQYF. CDR3 DNA sequence: TGTGCCAGCAGTCCTCCCCCGCTGGGGGCGATGGGCACAGATACGCAGTATTTT. The genes are TRBV27 and TRBJ2-3, with D tentatively TRBD1 (6 bases). Germline CDR1 is MNHEY and CDR2 is SMNVEV (reference sequence). Trimming pared 5 bases from V and 1 base from J, leaving 22 bases between. The CDR3 is 18 residues long.

The J gene is TRBJ1-1, the V gene TRBV5-6; D call uncertain. Trimming shortened V by 4 bases and J by 1 base, and 11 bases separated the two germline ends. Germline lookup yields CDR1 SGHDT and CDR2 YYEEEE. The CDR3 totals 14 residues. The CDR3 DNA reads TGTGCCAGCAGCATTCCGGGGAGGAACACTGAAGCTTTCTTT. Translation: CASSIPGRNTEAFF.

Comments on this clone: The identical CDR3 is also encoded by other nucleotide sequences in the sample. The CDR3 region is CASSPVRETQYF. CDR3 nucleotides: TGTGCCAGCTCACCGGTTAGAGAGACCCAGTACTTC. The chain has TRBV18 and TRBJ2-5; D not resolved. Trimming removed 3 bases from V and 4 bases from J, with 6 bases in between. CDR1 is KGHSH and CDR2 is LQKENI in the germline V gene. There are 12 residues in the CDR3.

This chain connects TRBV10-3 to TRBJ1-2; D is unclear. Trimming left V 6 bases short and J 2 bases short, with 10 bases between. Germline-derived CDR1 and CDR2 are ENHRY and SYGVKD. The CDR3 runs to 13 residues. DNA of the CDR3: TGTGCCATCAGCTTATCGCAGAACTATGGCTACACCTTC. Its protein is CAISLSQNYGYTF.

V gene TRBV6-4 combines with J gene TRBJ2-2; 7 positions match TRBD1. The germline gives CDR1 MRHNA, CDR2 SNTAGT. This CDR3 contains 14 residues. Trimming cost V 8 bases and J 2 bases; bases outside gene matches: 5. For the CDR3, the DNA is TGTGCCAGCTCATGGGACAGAAACACCGGGGAGCTGTTTTTT. Protein product: CASSWDRNTGELFF.

The chain employs TRBV7-9 and TRBJ1-3; perhaps TRBD1 as D (5 bases). V lost 6 bases and J lost 0, with 15 bases in between. Germline V gives CDR1 SEHNR, CDR2 FQNEAQ (reference sequence). The CDR3 runs 16 residues. CDR3 coding DNA: TGTGCCAGCAGTCCTAGGGGCGGTAGCTCTGGAAACACCATATATTTT. Translation gives CASSPRGGSSGNTIYF.

This clone was counted between two and nine times. This rearrangement joins TRBV7-2 to TRBJ2-2; 9 bases are shared with TRBD2. This CDR3 comprises 15 residues. V lost 1 base to trimming and J lost 7 bases; unmatched junction nucleotides: 4. Per germline, CDR1 SGHTA and CDR2 FQGNSA. CDR3 DNA sequence: TGTGCCAGCAGCTTAGGGTCTAGCGGGGACGGGGAGCTGTTTTTT. It specifies CASSLGSSGDGELFF.

The gene calls are TRBV28 and TRBJ2-7; no clear D gene. The V end was cut by 6 bases, the J end by 4 bases, with 10 bases between. Germline values: CDR1 MDHEN, CDR2 SYDVKM. The CDR3 sequence is 12 residues long. The DNA for the CDR3 is TGTGCCAGCAGCACGATTAGATACGAGCAGTACTTC. It encodes CASSTIRYEQYF.

The rearrangement joins TRBV23-1 to TRBJ1-2; no clear D gene. TRBV23-1 is placed among ORFs of uncertain function. Trimming removed 8 bases at V and 8 bases at J, with 21 bases between. This CDR3 is built from 14 residues. CDR3 in amino acids: CASWHKREKGGYTF. The DNA of the CDR3 is TGCGCCAGCTGGCACAAGAGGGAGAAAGGAGGCTACACCTTC.

The chain joins TRBV11-1 to TRBJ1-2, with 11 bases that match TRBD1. This CDR3 has 17 residues. Germline V gene lookup returns CDR1 SGHAT and CDR2 FQDESV (reference sequence). The V gene end was trimmed by 3 bases and the J gene end by 1 base; junction bases not matched to a gene: 7. CDR3 in amino acids: CASSFSGQGASNYGYTF. In nucleotides, the CDR3 is TGTGCCAGCAGCTTCTCAGGACAGGGGGCTAGTAACTATGGCTACACCTTC.

J is TRBJ2-1 and V is TRBV7-9; 10 nucleotides match TRBD2. Germline-derived CDR1 and CDR2 are SEHNR and FQNEAQ (reference sequence). J was trimmed by 7 bases and V by 5 bases; bases with no gene match: 11. The CDR3 length is 16 residues. The CDR3 region is CASSPRLAGVGNEQFF. In nucleotides, the CDR3 is TGTGCCAGCAGCCCCCGGCTAGCGGGAGTAGGTAATGAGCAGTTCTTC. The full variable domain, its missing parts supplied by reference TRBV7-9 and TRBJ2-1, is DTGVSQNPRHKITKRGQNVTFRCDPISEHNRLYWYRQTLGQGPEFLTYFQNEAQLEKSRLLSDRFSAERPKGSFSTLEIQRTEQGDSAMYLCASSPRLAGVGNEQFFGPGTRLTVL.

This clone was counted a single time. This chain links TRBV2 with TRBJ2-7, with TRBD2 identical over 9 bases. Germline CDR1 is SNHLY and CDR2 is FYNNEI. The CDR3 is 13 amino acids. Trimming cost V 7 bases and J 2 bases; bases outside gene matches: 3. The CDR3 protein is CASTSGITYEQYF. CDR3 bases: TGTGCCAGCACTAGCGGGATTACCTACGAGCAGTACTTC.

This sequence joins TRBV18 and TRBJ2-7; 12 positions agree with TRBD2. With V trimmed by 3 bases and J by 5 bases, 5 bases remained unmatched. Germline V CDR1 and CDR2: KGHSH, LQKENI. The CDR3 sequence is 15 residues long. The CDR3 here is CASSPTSGRTDEQYF. The CDR3 bases are TGTGCCAGCTCACCGACTAGCGGGAGAACGGACGAGCAGTACTTC. Using reference TRBV18 and TRBJ2-7 for the parts outside the CDR3, the full variable domain is NAGVMQNPRHLVRRRGQEARLRCSPMKGHSHVYWYRQLPEEGLKFMVYLQKENIIDESGMPKERFSAEFPKEGPSILRIQQVVRGDSAAYFCASSPTSGRTDEQYFGPGTRLTVT.

The chain uses TRBV12-5 and TRBJ1-1; 9 bases match TRBD1. The germline gives CDR1 LGHNT, CDR2 FRNRAP. The CDR3 length is 13 residues. The trim removed 6 bases at V and 8 bases at J, leaving 7 bases unmatched. This CDR3 is CASGRTGEEEAFF. CDR3 DNA: TGTGCTAGTGGCAGGACAGGGGAGGAGGAAGCTTTCTTT.